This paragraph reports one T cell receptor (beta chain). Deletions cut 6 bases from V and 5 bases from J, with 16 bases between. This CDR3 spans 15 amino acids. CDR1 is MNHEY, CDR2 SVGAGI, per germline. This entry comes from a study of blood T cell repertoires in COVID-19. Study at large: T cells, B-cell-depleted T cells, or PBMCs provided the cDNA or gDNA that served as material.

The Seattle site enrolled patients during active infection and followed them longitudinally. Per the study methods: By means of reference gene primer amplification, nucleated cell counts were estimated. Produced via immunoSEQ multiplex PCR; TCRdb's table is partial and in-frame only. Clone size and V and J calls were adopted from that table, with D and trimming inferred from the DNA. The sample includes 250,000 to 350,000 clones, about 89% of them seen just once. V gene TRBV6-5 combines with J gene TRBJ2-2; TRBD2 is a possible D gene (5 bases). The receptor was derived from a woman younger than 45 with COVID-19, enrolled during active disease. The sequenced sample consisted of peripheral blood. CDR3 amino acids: CASRNADLRTGELFF. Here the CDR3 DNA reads TGTGCCAGCAGGAATGCGGACTTACGGACCGGGGAGCTGTTTTTT.